This TCR beta chain was documented in a study of blood T cell repertoires in COVID-19. Study background: The study drew acute and convalescent COVID-19 samples from the United States, Italy and Spain. The analysed material was cDNA or gDNA that came from T cells, B-cell-depleted T cells, or PBMCs.

Germline-derived CDR1 and CDR2 are LNHDA and SQIVND (reference sequence). The length of the CDR3 is 13 residues. Between the trimmed V and J ends, which lost 7 bases and 8 bases, there was a span of 17 bases. Per the original data handling: Nucleated cell number was recorded as an estimate derived from reference gene primer amplification. TCRdb's table, derived via immunoSEQ multiplex PCR, lists solely in-frame clones and lacks some. V and J calls and clone size follow that table, whereas D and trimming were derived from the DNA. Among 200,000 to 300,000 clones listed, about 90% were seen once. This TCR was recovered from a woman in her 40s with acute or convalescent COVID-19. The sequenced sample consisted of peripheral blood. J is TRBJ1-2 and V is TRBV19, with D perhaps matching TRBD1 (6 bases). CDR3 region: CASTLRGGGGYTF. The CDR3 bases are TGTGCCAGTACCCTTCGGGGGGGCGGCGGCTACACCTTC.